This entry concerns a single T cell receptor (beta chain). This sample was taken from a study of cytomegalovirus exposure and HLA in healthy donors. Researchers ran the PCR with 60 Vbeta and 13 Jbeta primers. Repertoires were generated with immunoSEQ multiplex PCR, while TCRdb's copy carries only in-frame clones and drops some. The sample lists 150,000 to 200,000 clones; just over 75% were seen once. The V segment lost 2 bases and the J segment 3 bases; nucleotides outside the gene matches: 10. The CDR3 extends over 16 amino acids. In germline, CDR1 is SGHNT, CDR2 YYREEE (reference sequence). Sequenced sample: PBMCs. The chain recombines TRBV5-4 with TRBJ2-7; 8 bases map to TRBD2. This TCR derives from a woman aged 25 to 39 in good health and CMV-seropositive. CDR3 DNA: TGTGCCAGCAGCTTACGAGAGCGGGAGAGGAGCTACGAGCAGTACTTC. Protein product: CASSLRERERSYEQYF.